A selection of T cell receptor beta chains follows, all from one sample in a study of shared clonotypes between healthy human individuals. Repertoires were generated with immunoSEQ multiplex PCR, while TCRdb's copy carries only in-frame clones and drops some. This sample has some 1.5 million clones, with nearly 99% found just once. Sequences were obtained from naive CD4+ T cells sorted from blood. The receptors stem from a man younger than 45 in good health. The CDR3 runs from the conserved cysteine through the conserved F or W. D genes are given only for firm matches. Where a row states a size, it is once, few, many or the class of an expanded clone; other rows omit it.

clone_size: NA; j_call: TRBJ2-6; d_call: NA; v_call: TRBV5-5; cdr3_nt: TGTGCCAGCAGCTTAGCGGCAGGGGCCACCTCTGGGGCCAACGTCCTGACTTTC; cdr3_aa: CASSLAAGATSGANVLTF
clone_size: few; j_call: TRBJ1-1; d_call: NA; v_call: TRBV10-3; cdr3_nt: TGTGCCATCAGTGAGTCAAGGGACACTGAAGCTTTCTTT; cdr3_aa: CAISESRDTEAFF
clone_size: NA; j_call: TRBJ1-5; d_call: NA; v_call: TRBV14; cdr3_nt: TGTGCCAGCAGCCGGGAAGGCAGGGGCCAGCCCCAGCATTTT; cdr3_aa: CASSREGRGQPQHF
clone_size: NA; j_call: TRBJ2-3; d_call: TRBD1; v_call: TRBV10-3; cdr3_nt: TGTGCCATCAGCGACCCGGGACAGGGTCGGGCTACGCAGTATTTT; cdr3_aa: CAISDPGQGRATQYF
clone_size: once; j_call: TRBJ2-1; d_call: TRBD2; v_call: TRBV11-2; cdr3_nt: TGTGCCAGCAGCCAAATTAGCGGGAGGGCCCCCCATGAGCAGTTCTTC; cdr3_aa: CASSQISGRAPHEQFF
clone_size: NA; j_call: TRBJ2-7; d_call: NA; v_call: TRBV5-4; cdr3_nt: TGTGCCAGCAGCCCTATGGGAGGCTCCTACGAGCAGTACTTC; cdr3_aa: CASSPMGGSYEQYF
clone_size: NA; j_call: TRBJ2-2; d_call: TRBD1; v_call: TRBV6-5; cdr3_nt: TGTGCCAGCAGTTCCCTCGACAGGGTCACCGGGGAGCTGTTTTTT; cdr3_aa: CASSSLDRVTGELFF
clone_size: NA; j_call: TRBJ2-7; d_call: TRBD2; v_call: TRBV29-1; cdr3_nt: TGCAGCGTTGAGTTGGGACTAGCGGGAGGGCCGGGGGAGCAGTACTTC; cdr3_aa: CSVELGLAGGPGEQYF
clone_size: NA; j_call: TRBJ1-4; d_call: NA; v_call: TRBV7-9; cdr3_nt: TGTGCCAGCAGCTTAAGGTTTATAGGGCAGGGCGAGCCGGGAGAAAAACTGTTTTTT; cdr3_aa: CASSLRFIGQGEPGEKLFF
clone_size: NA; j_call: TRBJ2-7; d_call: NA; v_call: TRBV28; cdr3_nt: TGTGCCAGCAGTTATATACACTACGAGCAGTACTTC; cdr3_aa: CASSYIHYEQYF
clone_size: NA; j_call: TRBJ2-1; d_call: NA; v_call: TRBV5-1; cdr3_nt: TGCGCCAGCAGCTTTATCCCTCAGGATGAGCAGTTCTTC; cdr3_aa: CASSFIPQDEQFF
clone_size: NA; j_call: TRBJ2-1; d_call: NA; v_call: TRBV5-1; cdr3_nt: TGCGCCAGCAGCCAGCTTTCGGGGGCGGGTGAGCAGTTCTTC; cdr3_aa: CASSQLSGAGEQFF
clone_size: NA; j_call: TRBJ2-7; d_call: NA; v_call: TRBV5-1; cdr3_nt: TGCGCCAGCAGCTTGGCCGACAGCCTCTACGAGCAGTACTTC; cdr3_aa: CASSLADSLYEQYF
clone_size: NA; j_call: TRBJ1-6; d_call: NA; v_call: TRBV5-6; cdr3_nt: TGTGCCAGCAGTCCCCCGAGCTCCTATAATTCACCCCTCCACTTT; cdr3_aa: CASSPPSSYNSPLHF
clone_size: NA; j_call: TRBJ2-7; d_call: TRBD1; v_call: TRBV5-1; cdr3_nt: TGCGCCAGCAGCTTGTACCCGGGACAGGTTTCCTACGAGCAGTACTTC; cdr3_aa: CASSLYPGQVSYEQYF
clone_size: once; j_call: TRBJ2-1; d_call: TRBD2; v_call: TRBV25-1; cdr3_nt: TGTGCCAGCAGGGCCGGGACTAGCGGTGTGAGCGGGGGCAATGAGCAGTTCTTC; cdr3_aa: CASRAGTSGVSGGNEQFF
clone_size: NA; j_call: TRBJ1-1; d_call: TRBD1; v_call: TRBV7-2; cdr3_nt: TGTGCCAGCAGCTTGCAGGGGGGGCGTGAAGCTTTCTTT; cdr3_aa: CASSLQGGREAFF
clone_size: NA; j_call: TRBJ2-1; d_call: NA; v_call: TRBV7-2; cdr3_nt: TGTGCCAGCAGCTTCCTCCCCTCCGTAGACTCCTACAATGAGCAGTTCTTC; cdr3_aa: CASSFLPSVDSYNEQFF
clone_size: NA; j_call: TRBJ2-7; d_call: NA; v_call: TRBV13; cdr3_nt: TGTGCCAGCAGTTCCCGGGTAGGCGGGCGCGACTACGAGCAGTACTTC; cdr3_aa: CASSSRVGGRDYEQYF
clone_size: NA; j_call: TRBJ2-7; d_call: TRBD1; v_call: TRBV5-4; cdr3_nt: TGTGCCAGCAGCCTAGGGACAGGGGGCGGTTCGGAGCAGTACTTC; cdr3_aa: CASSLGTGGGSEQYF
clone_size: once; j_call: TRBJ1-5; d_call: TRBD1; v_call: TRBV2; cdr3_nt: TGTGCCAGCAGTTGGGACAGGGGTGGTCAGCCCCAGCATTTT; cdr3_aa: CASSWDRGGQPQHF
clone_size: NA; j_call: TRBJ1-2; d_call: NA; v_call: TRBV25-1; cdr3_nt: TGTGCCAGCAGTGATCCACAGGGTAACTATGGCTACACCTTC; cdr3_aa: CASSDPQGNYGYTF
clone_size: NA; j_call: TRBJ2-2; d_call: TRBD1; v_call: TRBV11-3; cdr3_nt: TGTGCCAGCAGCAAGACAGGGTTGAACACCGGGGAGCTGTTTTTT; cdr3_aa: CASSKTGLNTGELFF
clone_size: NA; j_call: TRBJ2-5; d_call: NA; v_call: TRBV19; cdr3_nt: TGTGCCAGTAGTACCGGACAGTCCCTCCTAACGGGTAGCGGCGGCTTAGAGACCCAGTACTTC; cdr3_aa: CASSTGQSLLTGSGGLETQYF
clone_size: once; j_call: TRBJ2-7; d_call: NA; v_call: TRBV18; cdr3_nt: TGTGCCAGCTCACCACCTAGGGACTACGAGCAGTACTTC; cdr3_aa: CASSPPRDYEQYF
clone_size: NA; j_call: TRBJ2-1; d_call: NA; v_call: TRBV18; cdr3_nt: TGTGCCAGCTCACCGAATTTCGGAGGGGGAGGGGGAAATGAGCAGTTCTTC; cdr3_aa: CASSPNFGGGGGNEQFF
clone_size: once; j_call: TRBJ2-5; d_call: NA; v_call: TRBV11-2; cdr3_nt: TGTGCCAGCAGTCGACCTGGAGTAGTGACCCAGTACTTC; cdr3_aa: CASSRPGVVTQYF
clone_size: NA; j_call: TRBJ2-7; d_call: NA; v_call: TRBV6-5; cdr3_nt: TGTGCCAGCAGTCGGACGGACAGCCACGAGCAGTACTTC; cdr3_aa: CASSRTDSHEQYF
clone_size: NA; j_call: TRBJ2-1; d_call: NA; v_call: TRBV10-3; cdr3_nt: TGTGCCGTCCTCGGGGACGGCTTACTGGAGCAGTTCTTC; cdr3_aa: CAVLGDGLLEQFF
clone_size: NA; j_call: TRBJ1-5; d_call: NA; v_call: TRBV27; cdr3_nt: TGTGCCAGCAGCCCTTCGCGGGTAAGGCAGCCCCAGCATTTT; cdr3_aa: CASSPSRVRQPQHF
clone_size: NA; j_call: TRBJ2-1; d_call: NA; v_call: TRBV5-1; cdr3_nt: TGCGCCAGCAGCTTGGACAATCGAGTCCGGGGAGAGTCCTACAATGAGCAGTTCTTC; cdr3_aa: CASSLDNRVRGESYNEQFF